One and the same sample provided the 17 T cell receptor beta chains below, sequenced in a study of T-cell reconstitution after alpha-beta-depleted transplantation in children. It was with unique molecular identifiers that the TCRbeta library was prepared. TCRdb passed the PCR reads through MiXCR, listing each CDR3 protein once. This table holds approximately 500,000 distinct CDR3 sequences, about 11% found once. Sequenced here: PBMCs, sampled before TCRalphabeta/CD19-depleted stem cell transplant. These receptors all stem from a child under 10 years old with inherited bone marrow failure, due to receive a stem cell transplant.

This clonotype appeared many times. The V gene is TRBV5-1, the J gene TRBJ2-2, with 8 bases identical to TRBD1. Germline V gene data show CDR1 as SGHRS and CDR2 as YFSETQ. Trimming took 4 bases from V and 6 from J; bases not matched to a gene: 5. The CDR3 loop spans 14 amino acids. CDR3 sequence: CASSIGQGAGELFF. For the CDR3, the DNA is TGCGCCAGCAGCATAGGACAGGGTGCCGGGGAGCTGTTTTTT. The whole variable domain, filled in from reference TRBV5-1 and TRBJ2-2, reads KAGVTQTPRYLIKTRGQQVTLSCSPISGHRSVSWYQQTPGQGLQFLFEYFSETQRNKGNFPGRFSGRQFSNSRSEMNVSTLELGDSALYLCASSIGQGAGELFFGEGSRLTVL.

Concerning this clonotype itself: A much bigger clone sits one base away, suggesting this may be a read error. CDR3 sequence: CASAFDTQAFF. In DNA form, the CDR3 reads TGTGCCAGTGCCTTTGACACTCAAGCTTTCTTT. V usage is TRBV2 and J usage is TRBJ1-1; D uncertain. The germline gives CDR1 SNHLY, CDR2 FYNNEI. The CDR3 is 11 amino acids.

The CDR3 DNA follows: TGCGCCAGCAGCCAAGATATGGGACTAGCGGGCTTAGGGGTTTACAATGAGCAGTTCTTC. Translated: CASSQDMGLAGLGVYNEQFF. J is TRBJ2-1 and V is TRBV4-3, with 12 bases lining up with TRBD2. Germline CDR1 and CDR2: LGHNA and YSLEER. Trimming at V came to 0 bases and at J to 4 bases, leaving 13 bases not matched to a gene. The CDR3 length is 20 residues.

This clonotype was seen repeatedly, ten times or more. This rearrangement joins TRBV27 to TRBJ1-2; weak D call: TRBD1 (6 bases). Germline CDR1 and CDR2: MNHEY and SMNVEV (reference sequence). V was cut by 5 bases and J by 4 bases, with 14 bases left in between. The CDR3 sequence is 14 residues long. In nucleotides, the CDR3 is TGTGCCAGCAGTGTTAAGGGGGTTGGCTATGGCTACACCTTC. Translation: CASSVKGVGYGYTF.

In its sample, this clonotype was seen many times. The chain links TRBV5-1 to TRBJ1-1; D remains ambiguous. With 0 bases removed from V and 8 bases from J, the gap between germline ends came to 14 bases. Germline V gives CDR1 SGHRS, CDR2 YFSETQ. This CDR3 is 14 amino acids long. CDR3 residues: CASSLAGRHAEAFF. The CDR3 bases are TGCGCCAGCAGCTTGGCGGGCCGTCACGCCGAAGCTTTCTTT.

This clonotype occurred many times. The chain uses TRBV18 and TRBJ1-2; D unresolved. Trimming pared 3 bases from V and 2 bases from J, leaving 7 bases between. Looked up from germline, CDR1 is KGHSH and CDR2 is LQKENI. This CDR3 region has 13 residues. This CDR3 reads CASSPEENYGYTF. The CDR3 DNA reads as TGTGCCAGCTCACCTGAGGAAAACTATGGCTACACCTTC.

The table lists this clonotype with many counts. The V call is TRBV5-1, the J call TRBJ2-1; D remains ambiguous. V lost 1 base and J lost 7, with 9 bases in between. The CDR3 runs 13 residues. CDR1 SGHRS and CDR2 YFSETQ come from the germline V gene. In DNA form, the CDR3 reads TGCGCCAGCAGCTTGCCCCCTTCGAATGAGCAGTTCTTC. Translated: CASSLPPSNEQFF.

Many counts were recorded for this clonotype. An end of the junction differs from the germline gene, which may be a read error. The chain employs TRBV11-2 and TRBJ2-1, with 7 bases identical to TRBD2. CDR3 length: 11 amino acids. Germline V gene sequence: CDR1 SGHAT, CDR2 FQNNGV. CDR3 bases: TGTGCCAGCAGCTTAGTGGAGGGAGGGGTCTTC. This gives the protein CASSLVEGGVF.

This clonotype has ten or more counts. This sequence joins TRBV6-8 and TRBJ2-1; D is ambiguous. CDR1 MNHGY and CDR2 SAAAGT come from the germline V gene. The V and J ends lost 4 bases and 3 bases respectively, with 7 bases between them. This CDR3 is 13 amino acids long. The CDR3 DNA reads as TGTGCCAGCAGTTCTGATTACTACAATGAGCAGTTCTTC. As protein: CASSSDYYNEQFF.

J is TRBJ2-1 and V is TRBV6-1; 11 nucleotides agree with TRBD2. Germline assignment: CDR1 MNHNS and CDR2 SASEGT. With 6 bases clipped from V and 7 bases from J, the junction kept 5 bases outside the gene matches. The length of the CDR3 is 14 residues. The CDR3 reads CASRVAGGLNEQFF. The CDR3 DNA reads as TGTGCCAGCAGAGTAGCGGGAGGGTTAAATGAGCAGTTCTTC.

This clonotype was found many times. The chain links TRBV5-5 to TRBJ2-1; D is possibly TRBD2 (6 bases). V was shortened by 3 bases and J by 6 bases, with 16 bases between the two germline ends. CDR3 length equals 15 residues. Germline V lookup: CDR1 SGHKS, CDR2 YYEKEE (reference sequence). CDR3 nucleotide sequence: TGTGCCAGCAGCTCCATCGGGAGACAATCCAATGAGCAGTTCTTC. It specifies CASSSIGRQSNEQFF. The variable domain in full, completed from reference TRBV5-5 and TRBJ2-1, reads DAGVTQSPTHLIKTRGQQVTLRCSPISGHKSVSWYQQVLGQGPQFIFQYYEKEERGRGNFPDRFSARQFPNYSSELNVNALLLGDSALYLCASSSIGRQSNEQFFGPGTRLTVL.

Ten or more counts support this clonotype. The CDR3 protein is CASSSARGGQPQHF. The CDR3 DNA is TGTGCCAGCAGCTCAGCCAGGGGGGGTCAGCCCCAGCATTTT. The chain has TRBV7-2 and TRBJ1-5, with 7 bases aligning to TRBD1. Trimming at V came to 4 bases and at J to 6 bases, leaving 6 bases not matched to a gene. Germline-derived CDR1 and CDR2 are SGHTA and FQGNSA. The CDR3 sequence is 14 residues long.

With respect to this clonotype: A much larger clonotype is one base distant, so this may be a read error. Without the conserved terminal phenylalanine or tryptophan, this CDR3 likely stems from a read error. The chain combines TRBV28 with TRBJ2-1; tentatively, D is TRBD1 (5 bases). V lost 3 bases to trimming and J lost 3 bases, with 12 bases between them. This CDR3 contains 15 residues. CDR1 MDHEN and CDR2 SYDVKM come from the germline V gene. CDR3 DNA: TGTGCCAGCAGTTTGGTTAGGGGCGTCTACAATGAGCAGTTCCTC. Translating it yields CASSLVRGVYNEQFL.

This clonotype was observed many times. The CDR3 DNA reads TGTGCCAGCAGCTGGGGCGGGCCAGGTTCCTTCATGAACACTGAAGCTTTCTTT. Residues: CASSWGGPGSFMNTEAFF. The genes are TRBV5-6 and TRBJ1-1, with D tentatively TRBD1 (5 bases). The V gene lost 3 bases and the J gene lost 0 bases, with 21 bases spanning the gap. This CDR3 region has 18 residues. Germline CDR1 reads SGHDT; CDR2 reads YYEEEE.

A remark on this clonotype: This may arise from a read error, as a much more abundant clone is one base away. The chain couples TRBV6-2 or TRBV6-3 to TRBJ2-7; D tentatively fits TRBD1 or TRBD2 (6 bases each). This CDR3 is 13 amino acids long. Deletions cut 6 bases from V and 5 bases from J, with 14 bases between. The germline CDR1 and CDR2 sequences are MNHEY and SVGEGT. The CDR3 loop reads CASRNEGGHEQYF. For the CDR3, the DNA is TGTGCCAGCAGAAACGAGGGGGGCCACGAGCAGTACTTC.

This clonotype showed up many times. CDR3 region: CSARVWREVTDTQYF. CDR3 bases: TGCAGTGCTAGAGTATGGCGGGAAGTAACAGATACGCAGTATTTT. V gene TRBV20-1 combines with J gene TRBJ2-3, with D perhaps TRBD2 (6 bases). The CDR3 has 15 residues. V was cut by 1 base and J by 3 bases, with 14 bases left in between. Germline values: CDR1 DFQATT, CDR2 SNEGSKA (reference sequence).

The genes are TRBV7-6 and TRBJ2-1, with D uncertain. The CDR3 length is 12 residues. The V end lost 4 bases, the J end lost 10 bases, and 11 bases lay between the germline ends. The germline CDR1 and CDR2 sequences are SGHVS and FNYEAQ. For the CDR3, the DNA is TGTGCCAGCAGCTCCAATAATAGGGAGCAGTTCTTC. Residues: CASSSNNREQFF. Full variable domain (remainder filled in from reference TRBV7-6 and TRBJ2-1): GAGVSQSPRYKVTKRGQDVALRCDPISGHVSLYWYRQALGQGPEFLTYFNYEAQQDKSGLPNDRFSAERPEGSISTLTIQRTEQRDSAMYRCASSSNNREQFFGPGTRLTVL.